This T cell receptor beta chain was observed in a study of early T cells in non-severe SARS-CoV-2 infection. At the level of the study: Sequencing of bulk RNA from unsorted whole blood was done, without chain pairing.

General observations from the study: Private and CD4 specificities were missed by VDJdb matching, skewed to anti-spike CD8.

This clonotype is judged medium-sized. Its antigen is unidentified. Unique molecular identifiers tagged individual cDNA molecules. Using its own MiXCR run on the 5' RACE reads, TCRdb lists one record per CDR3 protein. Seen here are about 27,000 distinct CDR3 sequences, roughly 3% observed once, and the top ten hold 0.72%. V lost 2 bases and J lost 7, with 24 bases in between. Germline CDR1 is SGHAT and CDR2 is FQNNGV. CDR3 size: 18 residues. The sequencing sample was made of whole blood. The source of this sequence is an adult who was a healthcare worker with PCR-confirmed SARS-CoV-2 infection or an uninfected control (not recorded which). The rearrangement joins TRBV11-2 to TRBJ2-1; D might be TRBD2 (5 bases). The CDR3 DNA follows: TGTGCCAGCAGCTTAAGGGAGCAGGAAACCTGGGTCGGGAATGAGCAGTTCTTC. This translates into CASSLREQETWVGNEQFF.